The present T cell receptor beta chain was sequenced within a study of regulatory T cells in long-lasting Graves disease. The TCR beta library used iRepertoire HTBI primers with Arm-PCR amplification of CDR3. Each CDR3 protein gets one entry after TCRdb re-called the multiplex PCR reads with MiXCR. The sample holds approximately 350,000 distinct CDR3 sequences, approximately 10% seen once. The time point here: newly diagnosed GD, antithyroid drugs for less than 3 months. The TCR library was made from RNA that had been extracted from PBMCs in TRIzol. Losses at the gene ends were 1 base for V and 6 bases for J; bases not matched to a gene: 9. In germline, CDR1 is SGHDN, CDR2 FVKESK. The CDR3 covers 16 residues. This clonotype showed up just a few times. The same data also went into a second study, on T cells in Graves' hyperthyroidism and ophthalmopathy. This second study notes: In simple terms, a model built on 13 V-J features told ophthalmopathy apart from stable hyperthyroidism.

This chain joins TRBV14 and TRBJ2-3, with TRBD2 matching over 8 bases. This TCR was sampled from a woman aged 18-29 years with Graves disease. The source material was peripheral blood mononuclear cells (PBMCs), sampled at new diagnosis, from a patient treated with antithyroid drugs. CDR3: CASSQGQPGLGDTQYF. The CDR3 nucleotides read TGTGCCAGCAGCCAAGGTCAGCCGGGACTAGGGGATACGCAGTATTTT.